This entry describes one T cell receptor (beta chain). The antigen remains unidentified. The CDR3 sequence is 15 residues long. Unmatched junction bases numbered 7, after V lost 5 bases and J lost 4 bases. CDR1 and CDR2 from the germline V gene are SGHVS and FQNEAQ. This specimen comes from a study of Ad26.COV2.S vaccination and SARS-CoV-2 variants. General study results and limits: Reported post-vaccination CD8+ and CD4+ T cell responses to spike showed substantial breadth. Spike-specific TCR breadth in vaccine recipients exceeded that seen in placebo recipients.

TCRdb keeps only in-frame clones here, not all; method: immunoSEQ multiplex PCR. The profile shows just over 350,000 clones, 92% of them singletons. The sequencing used peripheral blood, collected after recovery from COVID-19. This clonotype originated in a human donor who had recovered from COVID-19. The chain employs TRBV7-8 and TRBJ2-7, with TRBD2 matching over 11 bases. CDR3 sequence: CASSGGTSGNYEQYF. CDR3 sequence (DNA): TGTGCCAGCAGCGGCGGGACTAGCGGAAATTACGAGCAGTACTTC. The variable domain in full, with the rest retrieved from reference TRBV7-8 and TRBJ2-7, is GAGVSQSPRYKVAKRGQDVALRCDPISGHVSLFWYQQALGQGPEFLTYFQNEAQLDKSGLPSDRFFAERPEGSVSTLKIQRTQQEDSAVYLCASSGGTSGNYEQYFGPGTRLTVT.